This entry lists 16 T cell receptor beta chains sequenced from one sample in a study of shared clonotypes between healthy human individuals. The assay was immunoSEQ multiplex PCR, and TCRdb's table has in-frame clones only and misses some. The sample has roughly 1,000,000 clones; approximately 80% are singletons. The sample was memory CD4+ T cells from PBMCs. As for subset: CD45RA-negative fraction. Receptors were obtained from a man younger than 35 in good health. Some clones in this sample may be carry-over from other donors' samples.

Concerning this clone: Distinct nucleotide sequences in the sample also encode this CDR3. The chain combines TRBV30 with TRBJ2-7; no definite D call. CDR1 is GTSNPN and CDR2 is SVGIG in the germline V gene (reference sequence). Trimming cost V 0 bases and J 3 bases, with 3 bases left between them. The CDR3 length is 11 residues. CDR3 sequence: CAWSVLYEQYF. In DNA, the CDR3 is TGTGCCTGGAGTGTCCTCTACGAGCAGTACTTC.

This chain connects TRBV10-3 to TRBJ2-1, with 7 bases identical to TRBD2. Germline CDR1 and CDR2: ENHRY and SYGVKD. This CDR3 is built from 11 residues. V gave up 7 bases and J gave up 9 bases; unmatched junction bases: 3. The CDR3 region is CAINGGGEQFF. For the CDR3, the DNA is TGTGCCATCAATGGGGGGGGTGAGCAGTTCTTC.

The chain recombines TRBV11-3 with TRBJ1-1, with D perhaps TRBD1 (5 bases). The CDR3 contains 16 residues. The V end was cut by 0 bases, the J end by 1 base, with 12 bases between. Germline CDR1 SGHNT, CDR2 YENEEA. This chain's CDR3 is CASSLDLNGGNTEAFF. DNA of the CDR3: TGTGCCAGCAGCTTAGATCTAAATGGGGGGAACACTGAAGCTTTCTTT. Variable domain in full (rest from reference TRBV11-3 and TRBJ1-1): EAGVVQSPRYKIIEKKQPVAFWCNPISGHNTLYWYLQNLGQGPELLIRYENEEAVDDSQLPKDRFSAERLKGVDSTLKIQPAELGDSAVYLCASSLDLNGGNTEAFFGQGTRLTVV.

The rearrangement uses TRBV9 and TRBJ1-5; no definite D call. The CDR3 extends over 13 amino acids. Trimming removed 0 bases from V and 7 bases from J, with 8 bases in between. Germline values: CDR1 SGDLS, CDR2 YYNGEE. CDR3 residues: CASSVGEGQPQHF. CDR3 nucleotide sequence: TGTGCCAGCAGCGTAGGTGAGGGCCAGCCCCAGCATTTT. Full variable domain (outside the CDR3, taken from reference TRBV9 and TRBJ1-5): DSGVTQTPKHLITATGQRVTLRCSPRSGDLSVYWYQQSLDQGLQFLIQYYNGEERAKGNILERFSAQQFPDLHSELNLSSLELGDSALYFCASSVGEGQPQHFGDGTRLSIL.

The chain uses TRBV5-5 and TRBJ2-6; TRBD1 matches 7 bases. Losses at the gene ends were 4 bases for V and 4 bases for J; bases not matched to a gene: 8. In germline, CDR1 is SGHKS, CDR2 YYEKEE (reference sequence). The CDR3 contains 16 residues. This CDR3 reads CASSRGQYSGANVLTF. In DNA form, the CDR3 reads TGTGCCAGCAGCCGGGGACAGTACTCAGGGGCCAACGTCCTGACTTTC.

This clone was detected once. V gene TRBV2 combines with J gene TRBJ1-4; tentatively, D is TRBD1 (6 bases). Germline loops: CDR1 SNHLY, CDR2 FYNNEI. CDR3 length: 15 amino acids. Trimming pared 7 bases from V and 0 bases from J, leaving 12 bases between. The CDR3 reads CASNRDRATNEKLFF. The CDR3 DNA is TGTGCCAGCAACAGGGACCGCGCAACTAATGAAAAACTGTTTTTT. The variable domain in full, completed from reference TRBV2 and TRBJ1-4, reads EPEVTQTPSHQVTQMGQEVILRCVPISNHLYFYWYRQILGQKVEFLVSFYNNEISEKSEIFDDQFSVERPDGSNFTLKIRSTKLEDSAMYFCASNRDRATNEKLFFGSGTQLSVL.

The gene calls are TRBV7-9 and TRBJ1-5, with D hard to call. V was clipped by 5 bases and J by 7 bases, with 9 bases between them. The germline gives CDR1 SEHNR, CDR2 FQNEAQ (reference sequence). The length of the CDR3 is 12 residues. The CDR3 nucleotides are TGTGCCAGCAGCCCCCGGGGACAGCCCCAGCATTTT. Translation gives CASSPRGQPQHF. The whole variable domain, remainder taken from reference TRBV7-9 and TRBJ1-5, is DTGVSQNPRHKITKRGQNVTFRCDPISEHNRLYWYRQTLGQGPEFLTYFQNEAQLEKSRLLSDRFSAERPKGSFSTLEIQRTEQGDSAMYLCASSPRGQPQHFGDGTRLSIL.

The chain carries TRBV28 and TRBJ2-7, with no clear D. This CDR3 region has 15 residues. Germline V lookup: CDR1 MDHEN, CDR2 SYDVKM. Trimming shortened V by 3 bases and J by 1 base, and 13 bases separated the two germline ends. The CDR3 DNA reads TGTGCCAGCAGTTTCGCGTCAGGCCCTTCCTACGAGCAGTACTTC. Protein sequence: CASSFASGPSYEQYF.

This chain joins TRBV27 and TRBJ2-2; 8 bases are shared with TRBD2. Germline V lookup: CDR1 MNHEY, CDR2 SMNVEV (reference sequence). This CDR3 has 17 residues. V trimming: 8 bases; J trimming: 5 bases; junction bases outside the gene matches: 16. The DNA for the CDR3 is TGTGCCAGCCCCCTGTACCTGGCGGGAGGCAAAACCGGGGAGCTGTTTTTT. Amino acids: CASPLYLAGGKTGELFF.

The sample holds one count of this clone. The chain employs TRBV5-1 and TRBJ2-7; D might be TRBD2 (5 bases). Germline CDR1 is SGHRS and CDR2 is YFSETQ. Trimming took off 7 bases at V and 0 bases at J, with 20 bases between the two ends. The CDR3 spans 16 residues. The CDR3 bases are TGCGCCAGCTCGGAGTTAGCGATAGAGAACTCCTACGAGCAGTACTTC. The encoded protein is CASSELAIENSYEQYF.

The rearrangement joins TRBV9 to TRBJ2-5, with D possibly matching TRBD1 (6 bases). CDR1 and CDR2 (germline): SGDLS, YYNGEE. The V end lost 6 bases, the J end lost 2 bases, and 17 bases lay between the germline ends. The CDR3 sequence is 15 residues long. This chain's CDR3 is CASTSSADRQETQYF. The CDR3, as DNA: TGTGCCAGCACCTCATCCGCGGACAGACAAGAGACCCAGTACTTC.

This clone was counted between two and nine times. The chain combines TRBV19 with TRBJ1-5; D is ambiguous. The CDR3 sequence is 13 residues long. Germline V gives CDR1 LNHDA, CDR2 SQIVND (reference sequence). Trimming left V 4 bases short and J 6 bases short, with 10 bases between. The CDR3 region is CASSRGFRQPQHF. The CDR3, as DNA: TGTGCCAGTAGTAGGGGTTTTCGTCAGCCCCAGCATTTT. The full variable domain, rest sourced from reference TRBV19 and TRBJ1-5, is DGGITQSPKYLFRKEGQNVTLSCEQNLNHDAMYWYRQDPGQGLRLIYYSQIVNDFQKGDIAEGYSVSREKKESFPLTVTSAQKNPTAFYLCASSRGFRQPQHFGDGTRLSIL.

V is TRBV7-6 and J is TRBJ2-7; a possible D gene is TRBD2 (6 bases). The length of the CDR3 is 17 residues. Per the germline V gene, CDR1 is SGHVS and CDR2 is FNYEAQ. V lost 5 bases and J lost 4, with 24 bases in between. The CDR3 reads CASSRIPSGHQPYEQYF. CDR3 coding DNA: TGTGCCAGCAGCCGCATCCCCAGCGGGCACCAACCATACGAGCAGTACTTC.

The chain employs TRBV6-6 and TRBJ2-2; D might be TRBD1 or TRBD2, each matching 5 bases. This CDR3 spans 15 amino acids. V lost 7 bases to trimming and J lost 2 bases, with 14 bases between them. Per the germline V gene, CDR1 is MNHNY and CDR2 is SVGAGI (reference sequence). CDR3 amino acids: CASNRDGINTGELFF. CDR3 nucleotide sequence: TGTGCCAGCAATCGGGACGGGATTAACACCGGGGAGCTGTTTTTT.

This clone was picked up a small number of times. The chain employs TRBV21-1 and TRBJ1-1. TRBV21-1 is shown as a pseudogene. This CDR3 comprises 16 residues. In nucleotides, the CDR3 is TGTGCCAGCAGCAAAAAACCGGGACGGTTGAACACTGAAGCTTTCTTT. Amino acids: CASSKKPGRLNTEAFF.

Comment on this clone: In the same sample, other DNA sequences code for this CDR3. V usage is TRBV7-9 and J usage is TRBJ1-1, with D uncertain. This CDR3 contains 13 residues. In germline, CDR1 is SEHNR, CDR2 FQNEAQ (reference sequence). Deletions cut 2 bases from V and 0 bases from J, with 4 bases between. CDR3 in amino acids: CASSLQVNTEAFF. In DNA form, the CDR3 reads TGTGCCAGCAGCTTACAGGTGAACACTGAAGCTTTCTTT. Full variable domain (remainder filled in from reference TRBV7-9 and TRBJ1-1): DTGVSQNPRHKITKRGQNVTFRCDPISEHNRLYWYRQTLGQGPEFLTYFQNEAQLEKSRLLSDRFSAERPKGSFSTLEIQRTEQGDSAMYLCASSLQVNTEAFFGQGTRLTVV.